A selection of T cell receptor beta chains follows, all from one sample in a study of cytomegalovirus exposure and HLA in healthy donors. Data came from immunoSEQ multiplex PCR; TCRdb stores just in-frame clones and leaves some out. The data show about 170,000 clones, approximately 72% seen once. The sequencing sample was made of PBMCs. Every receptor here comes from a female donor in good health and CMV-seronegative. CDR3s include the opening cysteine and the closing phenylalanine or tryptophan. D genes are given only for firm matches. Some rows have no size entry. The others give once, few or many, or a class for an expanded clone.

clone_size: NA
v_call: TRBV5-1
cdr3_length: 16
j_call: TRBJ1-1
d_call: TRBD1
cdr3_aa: CASSLGTGKPPVGAFF
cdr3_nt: TGCGCCAGCAGCTTGGGGACAGGGAAACCCCCAGTGGGAGCTTTCTTT

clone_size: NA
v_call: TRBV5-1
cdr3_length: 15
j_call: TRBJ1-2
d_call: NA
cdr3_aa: CASSLGLGGLGRNTF
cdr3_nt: TGCGCCAGCAGCTTGGGCCTAGGAGGGCTAGGACGAAACACCTTC

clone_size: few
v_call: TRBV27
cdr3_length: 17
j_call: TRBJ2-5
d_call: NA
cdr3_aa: CASSLLTGQGNQETQYF
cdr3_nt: TGTGCCAGCAGTTTATTGACTGGGCAGGGGAACCAAGAGACCCAGTACTTC

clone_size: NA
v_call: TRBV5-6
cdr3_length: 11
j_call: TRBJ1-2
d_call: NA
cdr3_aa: CASSLGYGYTF
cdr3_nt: TGTGCCAGCAGCCTCGGGTATGGCTACACCTTC

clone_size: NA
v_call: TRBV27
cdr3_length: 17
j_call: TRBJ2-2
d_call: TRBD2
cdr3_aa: CASSLRAGGHHTGELFF
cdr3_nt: TGTGCCAGCAGTCTCCGGGCGGGGGGGCATCACACCGGGGAGCTGTTTTTT

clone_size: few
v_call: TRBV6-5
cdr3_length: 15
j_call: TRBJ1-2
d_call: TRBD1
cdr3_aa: CASSPGRDRGAGYTF
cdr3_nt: TGTGCCAGCAGTCCCGGCCGGGACAGGGGTGCTGGCTACACCTTC

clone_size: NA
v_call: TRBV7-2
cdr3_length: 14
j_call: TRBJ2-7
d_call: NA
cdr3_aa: CASSRQGSSYEQYF
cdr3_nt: TGTGCCAGCAGCAGGCAGGGGAGCTCCTACGAGCAGTACTTC

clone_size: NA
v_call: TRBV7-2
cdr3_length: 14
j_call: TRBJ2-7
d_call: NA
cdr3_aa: CASSLERVEGEQYF
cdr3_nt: TGTGCCAGCAGCTTAGAGCGGGTAGAGGGCGAGCAGTACTTC

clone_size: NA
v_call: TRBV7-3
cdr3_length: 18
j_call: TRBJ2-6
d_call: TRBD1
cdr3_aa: CASSLDRVSPSGANVLTF
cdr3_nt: TGTGCCAGCAGCTTAGACAGGGTGTCCCCCTCTGGGGCCAACGTCCTGACTTTC

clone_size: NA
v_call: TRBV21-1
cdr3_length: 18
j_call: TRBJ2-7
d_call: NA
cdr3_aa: CASSQGTWLQGSSYEQYF
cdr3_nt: TGTGCCAGCAGCCAGGGTACGTGGTTACAGGGTAGCTCCTACGAGCAGTACTTC

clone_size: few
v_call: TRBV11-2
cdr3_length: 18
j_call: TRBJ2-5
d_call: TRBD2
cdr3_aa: CASSLPGTSGGIQETQYF
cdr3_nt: TGTGCCAGCAGCCTACCCGGGACTAGCGGGGGGATCCAAGAGACCCAGTACTTC

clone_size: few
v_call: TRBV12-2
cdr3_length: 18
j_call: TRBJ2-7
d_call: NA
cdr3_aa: CASRLVGGRLGLSHEQYF
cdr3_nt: TGTGCAAGTCGCTTAGTCGGGGGTAGACTAGGATTGTCTCACGAGCAGTACTTC

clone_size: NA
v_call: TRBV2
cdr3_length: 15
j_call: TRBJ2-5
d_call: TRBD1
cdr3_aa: CASKRQTGGYETQYF
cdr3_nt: TGTGCCAGCAAGAGGCAAACAGGGGGCTACGAGACCCAGTACTTC

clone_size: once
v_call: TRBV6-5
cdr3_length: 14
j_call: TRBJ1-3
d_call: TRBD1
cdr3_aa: CASSLQGAGNTIYF
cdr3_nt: TGTGCCAGCAGTTTACAGGGGGCTGGAAACACCATATATTTT

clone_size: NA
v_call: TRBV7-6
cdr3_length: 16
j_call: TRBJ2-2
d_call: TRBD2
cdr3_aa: CASSPGTSGGTGELFF
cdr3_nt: TGTGCCAGCAGCCCAGGGACTAGCGGAGGCACCGGGGAGCTGTTTTTT

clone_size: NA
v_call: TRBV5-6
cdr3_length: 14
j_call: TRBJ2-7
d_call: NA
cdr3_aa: CASSFASRSYEQYF
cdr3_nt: TGTGCCAGCAGTTTTGCTTCTAGGTCGTACGAGCAGTACTTC

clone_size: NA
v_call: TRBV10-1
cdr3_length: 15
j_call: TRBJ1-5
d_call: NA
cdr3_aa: CASSPGDPSNQPQHF
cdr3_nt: TGCGCCAGCAGTCCCGGAGACCCTAGCAATCAGCCCCAGCATTTT

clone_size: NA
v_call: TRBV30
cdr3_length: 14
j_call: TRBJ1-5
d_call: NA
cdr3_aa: CAWSKDSYNQPQHF
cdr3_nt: TGTGCCTGGAGTAAGGACAGCTACAATCAGCCCCAGCATTTT

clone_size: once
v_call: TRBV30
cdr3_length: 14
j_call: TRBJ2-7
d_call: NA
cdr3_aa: CAWSKGGSSYEQYF
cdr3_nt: TGTGCCTGGAGTAAGGGAGGTTCCTCCTACGAGCAGTACTTC

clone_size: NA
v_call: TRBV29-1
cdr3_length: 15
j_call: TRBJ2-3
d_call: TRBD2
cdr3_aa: CSVEGLAGPTDTQYF
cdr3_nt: TGCAGCGTTGAAGGACTAGCGGGGCCCACAGATACGCAGTATTTT

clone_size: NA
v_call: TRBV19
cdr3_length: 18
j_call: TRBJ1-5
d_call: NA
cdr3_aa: CASSMGTTNIAGNQPQHF
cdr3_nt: TGTGCCAGTAGTATGGGGACAACCAACATAGCCGGCAATCAGCCCCAGCATTTT

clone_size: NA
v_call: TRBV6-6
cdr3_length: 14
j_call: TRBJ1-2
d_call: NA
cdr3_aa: CASSRGGEWGGYTF
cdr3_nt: TGTGCCAGCAGTCGCGGAGGGGAATGGGGCGGCTACACCTTC

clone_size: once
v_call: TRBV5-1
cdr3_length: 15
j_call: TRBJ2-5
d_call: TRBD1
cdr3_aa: CASSSTGGTGETQYF
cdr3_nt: TGCGCCAGCAGCTCGACAGGGGGCACAGGAGAGACCCAGTACTTC

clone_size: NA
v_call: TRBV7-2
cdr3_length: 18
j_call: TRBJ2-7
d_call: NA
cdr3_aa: CASSLAPIGRATSYEQYF
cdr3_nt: TGTGCCAGCAGCTTAGCGCCGATAGGCAGGGCCACCTCCTACGAGCAGTACTTC

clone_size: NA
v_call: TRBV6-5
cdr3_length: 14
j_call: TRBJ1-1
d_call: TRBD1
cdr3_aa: CASRLNRGNTEAFF
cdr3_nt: TGTGCCAGCAGGCTAAACAGGGGGAACACTGAAGCTTTCTTT

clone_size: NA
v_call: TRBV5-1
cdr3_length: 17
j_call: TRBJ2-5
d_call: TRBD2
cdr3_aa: CASSPGLAGTLGETQYF
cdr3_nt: TGCGCCAGCAGCCCGGGACTAGCGGGGACTCTCGGGGAGACCCAGTACTTC

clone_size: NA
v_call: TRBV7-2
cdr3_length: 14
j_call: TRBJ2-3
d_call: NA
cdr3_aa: CASSLALARDTQYF
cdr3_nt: TGTGCCAGCAGCTTAGCGTTAGCGAGAGATACGCAGTATTTT

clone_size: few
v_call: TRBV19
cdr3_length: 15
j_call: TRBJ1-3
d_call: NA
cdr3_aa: CASSIDSSSGNTIYF
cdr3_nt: TGTGCCAGTAGTATAGACTCGAGCTCTGGAAACACCATATATTTT

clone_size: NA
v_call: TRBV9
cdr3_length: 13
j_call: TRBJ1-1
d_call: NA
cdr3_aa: CASSSGQVTEAFF
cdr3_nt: TGTGCCAGCAGCTCAGGCCAAGTCACTGAAGCTTTCTTT